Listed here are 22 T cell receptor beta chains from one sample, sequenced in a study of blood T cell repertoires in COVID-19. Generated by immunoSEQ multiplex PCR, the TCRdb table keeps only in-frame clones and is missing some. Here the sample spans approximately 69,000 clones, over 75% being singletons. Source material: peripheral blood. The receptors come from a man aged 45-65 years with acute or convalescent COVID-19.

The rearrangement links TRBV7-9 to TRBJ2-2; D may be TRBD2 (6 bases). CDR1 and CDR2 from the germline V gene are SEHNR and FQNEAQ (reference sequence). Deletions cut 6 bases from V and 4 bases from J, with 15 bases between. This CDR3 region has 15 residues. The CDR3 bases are TGTGCCAGCAGTTTGAGGAGGGGCGGCACCGGGGAGCTGTTTTTT. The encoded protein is CASSLRRGGTGELFF.

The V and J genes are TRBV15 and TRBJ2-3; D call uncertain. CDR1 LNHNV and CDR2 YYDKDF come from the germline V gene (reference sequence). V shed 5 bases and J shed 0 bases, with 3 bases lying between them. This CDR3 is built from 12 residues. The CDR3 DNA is TGTGCCACCAGCCCTAGCACAGATACGCAGTATTTT. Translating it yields CATSPSTDTQYF.

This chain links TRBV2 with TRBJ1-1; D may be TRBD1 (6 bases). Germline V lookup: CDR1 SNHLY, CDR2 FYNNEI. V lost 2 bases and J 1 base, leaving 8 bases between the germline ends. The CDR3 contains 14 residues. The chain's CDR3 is CASSEQGQNTEAFF. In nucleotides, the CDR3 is TGTGCCAGCAGTGAACAGGGGCAGAACACTGAAGCTTTCTTT.

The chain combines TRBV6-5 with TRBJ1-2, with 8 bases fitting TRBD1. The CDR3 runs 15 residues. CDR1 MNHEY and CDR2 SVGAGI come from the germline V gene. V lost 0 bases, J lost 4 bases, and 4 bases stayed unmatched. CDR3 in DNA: TGTGCCAGCAGTTACTCGTGGACAGGGAGCTATGGCTACACCTTC. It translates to CASSYSWTGSYGYTF.

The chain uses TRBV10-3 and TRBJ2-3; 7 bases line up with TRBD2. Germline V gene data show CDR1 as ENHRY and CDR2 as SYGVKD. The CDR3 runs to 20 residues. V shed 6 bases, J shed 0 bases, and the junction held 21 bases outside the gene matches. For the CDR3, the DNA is TGTGCCATCAGGGCTGTATTGGCGGGGGAAAATTATCCTAGCACAGATACGCAGTATTTT. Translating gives CAIRAVLAGENYPSTDTQYF.

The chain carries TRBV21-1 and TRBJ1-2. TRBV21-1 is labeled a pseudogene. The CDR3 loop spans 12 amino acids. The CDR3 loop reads CATNPGREGYTF. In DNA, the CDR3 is TGTGCCACCAACCCGGGGCGGGAGGGCTACACCTTC.

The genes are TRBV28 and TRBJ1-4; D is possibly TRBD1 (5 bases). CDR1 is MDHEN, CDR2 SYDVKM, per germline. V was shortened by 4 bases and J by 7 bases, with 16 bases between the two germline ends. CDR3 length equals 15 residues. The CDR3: CASSSIQVGGEKLFF. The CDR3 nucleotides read TGTGCCAGCAGTTCAATACAGGTGGGGGGTGAAAAACTGTTTTTT.

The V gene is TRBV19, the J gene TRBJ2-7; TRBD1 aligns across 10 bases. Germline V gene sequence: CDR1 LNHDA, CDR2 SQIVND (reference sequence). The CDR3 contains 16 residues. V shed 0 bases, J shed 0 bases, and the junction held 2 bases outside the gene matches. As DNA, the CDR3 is TGTGCCAGTAGTATAGACGGGACAGGGGTCTCCTACGAGCAGTACTTC. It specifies CASSIDGTGVSYEQYF.

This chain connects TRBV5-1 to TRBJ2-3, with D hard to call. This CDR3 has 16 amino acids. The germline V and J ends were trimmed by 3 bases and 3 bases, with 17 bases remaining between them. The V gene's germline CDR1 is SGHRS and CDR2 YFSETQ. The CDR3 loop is CASSSVSGLRTDTQYF. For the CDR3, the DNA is TGCGCCAGCAGCTCCGTTTCCGGGTTAAGGACAGATACGCAGTATTTT.

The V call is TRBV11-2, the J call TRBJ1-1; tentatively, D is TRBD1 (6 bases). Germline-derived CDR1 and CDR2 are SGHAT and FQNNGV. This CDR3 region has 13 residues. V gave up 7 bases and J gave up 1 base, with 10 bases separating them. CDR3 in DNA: TGTGCCAGCAACGGACAGAAGAACACTGAAGCTTTCTTT. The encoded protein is CASNGQKNTEAFF.

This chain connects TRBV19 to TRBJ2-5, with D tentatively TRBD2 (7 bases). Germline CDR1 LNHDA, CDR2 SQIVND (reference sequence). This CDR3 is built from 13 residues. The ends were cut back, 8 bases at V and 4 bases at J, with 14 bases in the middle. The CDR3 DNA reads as TGTGCCAGTTCTTGGGGGGGCGGAGAGACCCAGTACTTC. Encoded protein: CASSWGGGETQYF.

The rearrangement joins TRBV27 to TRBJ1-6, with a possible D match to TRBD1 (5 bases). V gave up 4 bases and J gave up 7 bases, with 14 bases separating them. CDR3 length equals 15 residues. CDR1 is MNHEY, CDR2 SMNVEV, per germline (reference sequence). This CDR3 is CASSWGGGSNSPLHF. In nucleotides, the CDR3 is TGTGCCAGCAGTTGGGGCGGGGGATCGAATTCACCCCTCCACTTT.

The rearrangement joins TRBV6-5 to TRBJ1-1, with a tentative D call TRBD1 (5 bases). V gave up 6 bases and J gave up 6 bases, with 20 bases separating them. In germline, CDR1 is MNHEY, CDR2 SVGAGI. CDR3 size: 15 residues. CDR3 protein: CASSSPRAGFAEAFF. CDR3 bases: TGTGCCAGCAGCTCCCCCCGGGCAGGGTTCGCTGAAGCTTTCTTT.

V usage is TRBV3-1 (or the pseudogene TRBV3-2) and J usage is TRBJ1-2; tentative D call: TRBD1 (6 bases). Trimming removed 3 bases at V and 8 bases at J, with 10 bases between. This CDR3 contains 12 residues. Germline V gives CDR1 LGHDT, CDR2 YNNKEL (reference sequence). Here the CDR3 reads CASSHQGKGYTF. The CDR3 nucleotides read TGTGCCAGCAGCCATCAGGGGAAGGGCTACACCTTC.

The CDR3 protein is CASSLDRGRYGYTF. DNA for the CDR3: TGTGCCAGCAGCCTCGACAGGGGGAGATATGGCTACACCTTC. The V gene is TRBV14, the J gene TRBJ1-2, with 9 bases fitting TRBD1. The CDR3 sequence is 14 residues long. Per germline, CDR1 SGHDN and CDR2 FVKESK. V was clipped by 4 bases and J by 5 bases; unmatched bases: 5.

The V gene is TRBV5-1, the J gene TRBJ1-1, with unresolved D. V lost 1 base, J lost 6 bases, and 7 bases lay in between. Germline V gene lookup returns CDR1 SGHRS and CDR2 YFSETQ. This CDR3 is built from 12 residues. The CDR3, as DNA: TGCGCCAGCAGCTTGATCGTCGCTGAAGCTTTCTTT. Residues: CASSLIVAEAFF.

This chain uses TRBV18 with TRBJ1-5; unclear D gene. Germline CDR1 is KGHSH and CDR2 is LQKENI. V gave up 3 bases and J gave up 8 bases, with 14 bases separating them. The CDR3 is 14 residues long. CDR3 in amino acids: CASSPSLEDKPQHF. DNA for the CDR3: TGTGCCAGCTCACCCTCCCTGGAGGATAAGCCCCAGCATTTT. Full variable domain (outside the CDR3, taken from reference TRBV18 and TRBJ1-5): NAGVMQNPRHLVRRRGQEARLRCSPMKGHSHVYWYRQLPEEGLKFMVYLQKENIIDESGMPKERFSAEFPKEGPSILRIQQVVRGDSAAYFCASSPSLEDKPQHFGDGTRLSIL.

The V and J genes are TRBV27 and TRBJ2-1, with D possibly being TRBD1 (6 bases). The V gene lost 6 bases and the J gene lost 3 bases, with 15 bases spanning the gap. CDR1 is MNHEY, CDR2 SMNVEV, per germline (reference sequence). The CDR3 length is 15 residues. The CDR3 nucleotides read TGTGCCAGCAGCCTCTCCCGGGACAACTACAATGAGCAGTTCTTC. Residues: CASSLSRDNYNEQFF.

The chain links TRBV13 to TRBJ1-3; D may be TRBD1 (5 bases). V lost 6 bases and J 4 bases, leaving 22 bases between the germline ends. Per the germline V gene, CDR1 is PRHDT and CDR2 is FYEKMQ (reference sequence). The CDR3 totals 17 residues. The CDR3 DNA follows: TGTGCCAGCAGTGGGCCAGGGCAAAGAAATCCCGGAAACACCATATATTTT. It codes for CASSGPGQRNPGNTIYF.

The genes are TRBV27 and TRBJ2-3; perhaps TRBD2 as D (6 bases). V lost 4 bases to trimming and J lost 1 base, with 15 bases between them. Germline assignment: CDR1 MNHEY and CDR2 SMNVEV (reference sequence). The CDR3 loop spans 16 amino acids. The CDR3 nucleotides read TGTGCCAGCAGTTCCATACCGGGACTCGGCACAGATACGCAGTATTTT. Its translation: CASSSIPGLGTDTQYF.

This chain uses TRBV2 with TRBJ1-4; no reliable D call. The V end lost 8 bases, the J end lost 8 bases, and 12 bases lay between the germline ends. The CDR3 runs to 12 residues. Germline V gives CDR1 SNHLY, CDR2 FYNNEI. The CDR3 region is CASGELGEKLFF. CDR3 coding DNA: TGTGCCAGCGGGGAGTTGGGAGAAAAACTGTTTTTT.

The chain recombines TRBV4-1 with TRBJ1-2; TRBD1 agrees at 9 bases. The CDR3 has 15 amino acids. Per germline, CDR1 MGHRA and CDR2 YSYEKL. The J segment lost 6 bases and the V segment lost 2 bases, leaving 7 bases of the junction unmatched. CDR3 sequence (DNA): TGCGCCAGCAGCCAACAAAATACAGGGGGCGATGGCTACACCTTC. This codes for CASSQQNTGGDGYTF.